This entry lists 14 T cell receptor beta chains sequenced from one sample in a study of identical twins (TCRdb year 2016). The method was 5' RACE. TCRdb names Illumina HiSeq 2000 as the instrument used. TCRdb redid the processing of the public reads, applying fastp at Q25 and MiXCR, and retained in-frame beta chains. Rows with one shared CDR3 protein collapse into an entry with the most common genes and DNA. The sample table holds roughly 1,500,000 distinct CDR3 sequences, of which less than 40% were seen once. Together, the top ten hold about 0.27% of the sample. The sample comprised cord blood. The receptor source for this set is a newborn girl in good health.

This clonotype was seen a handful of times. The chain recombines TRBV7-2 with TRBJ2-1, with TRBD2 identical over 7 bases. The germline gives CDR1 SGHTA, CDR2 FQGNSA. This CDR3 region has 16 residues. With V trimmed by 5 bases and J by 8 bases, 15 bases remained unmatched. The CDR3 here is CASSETGLLRGDEQFF. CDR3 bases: TGTGCCAGCAGCGAGACGGGACTTCTCCGGGGGGATGAGCAGTTCTTC.

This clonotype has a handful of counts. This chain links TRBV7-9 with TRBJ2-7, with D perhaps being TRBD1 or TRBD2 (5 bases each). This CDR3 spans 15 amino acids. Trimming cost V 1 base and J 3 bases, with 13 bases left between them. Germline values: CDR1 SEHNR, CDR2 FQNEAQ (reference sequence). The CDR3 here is CASSLGSGRYYEQYF. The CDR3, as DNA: TGTGCCAGCAGCTTAGGTTCGGGACGATACTACGAGCAGTACTTC.

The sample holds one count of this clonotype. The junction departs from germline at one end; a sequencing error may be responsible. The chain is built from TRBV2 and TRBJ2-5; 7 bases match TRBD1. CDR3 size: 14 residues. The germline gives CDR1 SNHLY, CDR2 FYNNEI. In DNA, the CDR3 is TGTGTCAGCAGTTGGGACAGCCTTCAAGAGACCCAGTACTTC. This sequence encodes CVSSWDSLQETQYF.

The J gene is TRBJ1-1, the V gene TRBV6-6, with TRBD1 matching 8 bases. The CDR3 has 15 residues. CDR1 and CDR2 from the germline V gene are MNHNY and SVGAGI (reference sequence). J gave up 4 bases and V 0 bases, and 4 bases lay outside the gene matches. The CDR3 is CASSYSNRGVTEAFF. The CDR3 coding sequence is TGTGCCAGCAGTTACTCGAACAGGGGGGTCACTGAAGCTTTCTTT.

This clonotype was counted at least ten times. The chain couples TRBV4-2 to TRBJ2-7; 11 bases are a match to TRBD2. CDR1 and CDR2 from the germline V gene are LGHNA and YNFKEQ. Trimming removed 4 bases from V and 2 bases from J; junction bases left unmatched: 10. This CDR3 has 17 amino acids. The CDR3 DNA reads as TGTGCCAGCAGCCGCTATGATAGCGGGGGGGGCACCTACGAGCAGTACTTC. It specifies CASSRYDSGGGTYEQYF.

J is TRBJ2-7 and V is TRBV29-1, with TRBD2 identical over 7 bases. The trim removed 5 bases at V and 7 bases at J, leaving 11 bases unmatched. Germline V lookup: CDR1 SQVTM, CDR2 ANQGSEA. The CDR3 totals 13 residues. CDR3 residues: CSVRLAAYNEQYF. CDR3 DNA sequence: TGCAGCGTTCGGCTAGCGGCATACAATGAGCAGTACTTC.

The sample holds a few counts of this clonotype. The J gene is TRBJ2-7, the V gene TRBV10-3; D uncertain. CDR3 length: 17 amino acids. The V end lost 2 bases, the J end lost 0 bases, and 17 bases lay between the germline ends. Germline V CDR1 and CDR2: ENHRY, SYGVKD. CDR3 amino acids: CAISEPSPGSSSYEQYF. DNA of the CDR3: TGTGCCATCAGTGAGCCCAGTCCGGGTTCGAGCTCCTACGAGCAGTACTTC.

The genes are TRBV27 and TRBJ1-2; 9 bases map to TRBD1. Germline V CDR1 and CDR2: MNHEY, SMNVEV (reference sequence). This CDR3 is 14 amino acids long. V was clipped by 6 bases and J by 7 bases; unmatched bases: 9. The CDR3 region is CASRGTQGAGGYTF. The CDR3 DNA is TGTGCCAGCAGGGGTACACAGGGGGCTGGTGGCTACACCTTC.

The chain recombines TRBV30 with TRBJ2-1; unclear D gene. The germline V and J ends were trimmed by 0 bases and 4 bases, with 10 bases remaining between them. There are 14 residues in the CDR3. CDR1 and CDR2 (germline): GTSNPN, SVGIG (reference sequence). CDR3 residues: CAWSVSGLYNEQFF. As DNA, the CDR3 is TGTGCCTGGAGTGTAAGTGGGCTTTACAATGAGCAGTTCTTC.

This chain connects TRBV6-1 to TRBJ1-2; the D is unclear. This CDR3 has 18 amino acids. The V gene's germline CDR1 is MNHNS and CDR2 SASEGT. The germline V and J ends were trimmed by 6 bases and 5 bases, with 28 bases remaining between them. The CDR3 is CASSQTFERPSGPYGYTF. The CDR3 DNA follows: TGTGCCAGCAGCCAAACCTTCGAGCGACCTTCCGGCCCTTATGGCTACACCTTC.

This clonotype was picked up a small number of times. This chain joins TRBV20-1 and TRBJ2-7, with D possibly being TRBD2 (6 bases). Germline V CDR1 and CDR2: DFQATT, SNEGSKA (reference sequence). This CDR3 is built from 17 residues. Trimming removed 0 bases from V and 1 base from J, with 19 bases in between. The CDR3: CSARDLWRGIGSYEQYF. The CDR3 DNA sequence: TGCAGTGCTAGAGACCTATGGAGGGGAATCGGGTCCTACGAGCAGTACTTC.

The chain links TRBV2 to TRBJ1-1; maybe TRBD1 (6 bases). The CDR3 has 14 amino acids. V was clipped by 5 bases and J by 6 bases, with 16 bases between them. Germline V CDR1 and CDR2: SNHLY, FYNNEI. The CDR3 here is CASSKPTGIPEAFF. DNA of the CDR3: TGTGCCAGCAGTAAACCGACAGGAATCCCTGAAGCTTTCTTT.

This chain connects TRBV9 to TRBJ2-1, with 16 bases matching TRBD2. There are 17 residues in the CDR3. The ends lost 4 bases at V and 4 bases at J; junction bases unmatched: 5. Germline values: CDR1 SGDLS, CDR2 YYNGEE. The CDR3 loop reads CASSPWGLAGGYNEQFF. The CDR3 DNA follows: TGTGCCAGCAGCCCCTGGGGACTAGCGGGGGGGTACAATGAGCAGTTCTTC.

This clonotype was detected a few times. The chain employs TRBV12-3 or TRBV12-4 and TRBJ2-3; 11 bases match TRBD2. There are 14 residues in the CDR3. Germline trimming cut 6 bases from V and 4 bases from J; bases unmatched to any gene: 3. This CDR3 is CASRRLAGSDTQYF. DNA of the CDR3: TGTGCCAGCAGGCGACTAGCGGGGTCAGATACGCAGTATTTT.